This T cell receptor beta chain was observed in a study of blood T cells in healthy people across ages. Across the study: Using template switching, researchers captured about one barcoded beta molecule for each two T cells. General study points: Changes in expanded clonotypes were possibly confounded, as the CMV status of donors was unknown. More naive CD4+ cells and higher diversity marked long-lived donors relative to aged donors.

Turning to this clonotype: Its antigen is unknown.

Primed by a sample-barcoded 5' primer and a J-beta primer mix, a second PCR proceeded for 7 to 11 cycles. A 12-random-nucleotide template-switch adaptor tagged each cDNA molecule. TCRdb re-derived calls from the 5' RACE reads in MiXCR, one entry per CDR3 protein. This repertoire shows some 1,000,000 distinct CDR3 sequences, approximately 25% found once; its top ten account for approximately 0.75%. This CDR3 comprises 18 residues. Losses at the gene ends were 5 bases for V and 0 bases for J; bases not matched to a gene: 13. Per germline, CDR1 SGHVS and CDR2 FNYEAQ. In addition, the sample was reused for a study of T cells of mothers and their children.

The TCR originated in a girl aged 2 to 9 in good health. The chain has TRBV7-6 and TRBJ2-3, with 8 positions matching TRBD2. Sequencing was carried out using blood. CDR3 loop: CASSPAYGLAGSTDTQYF. CDR3 coding DNA: TGTGCCAGCAGCCCCGCCTACGGACTAGCAGGAAGCACAGATACGCAGTATTTT.